A selection of T cell receptor beta chains follows, all from one sample in a study of Graves' ophthalmopathy and Graves' hyperthyroidism. MiXCR, applied by TCRdb to the multiplex PCR reads, yields one record per CDR3 protein. Of some 390,000 distinct CDR3 sequences in the sample, 15% to 20% were seen once. Sequencing was performed on peripheral blood. The receptors were gathered from a young woman with Graves' ophthalmopathy. Both conserved end residues are part of each CDR3. D genes are given only for firm matches. The size of a clone is reported for some rows only, either as once, few or many, or as a class for expanded clones.

v_call	clone_size	d_call	j_call	cdr3_nt	cdr3_aa
TRBV7-9	many	.	TRBJ1-1	TGTGCCAGCATCTTTCCTCAACCACTGAACACTGAAGCTTTCTTT	CASIFPQPLNTEAFF
TRBV5-1	many	TRBD2	TRBJ2-7	TGCGCCAGCAGGATCGGTAGCGGGGCCTACGAGCAGTACTTC	CASRIGSGAYEQYF
TRBV4-1	.	TRBD2	TRBJ2-2	TGCGCCAGCAGCCAACCCGGACTAGCGAGATACTCGAACACCGGGGAGCTGTTTTTT	CASSQPGLARYSNTGELFF
TRBV29-1	many	TRBD2	TRBJ2-7	TGCAGCGTTGTGTTAGCGGGAGGGCCCTACGAGCAGTACTTC	CSVVLAGGPYEQYF
TRBV2	many	TRBD2	TRBJ2-7	TGTGCCAGCAGGGGGAGCGGGAGGGCGAGGGGGCTTGACGAGCAGTACTTC	CASRGSGRARGLDEQYF
TRBV6-5	.	.	TRBJ1-1	TGTGCCAGCAGTTACCGGGGGGGGTTGAAGAACACTGAAGCTTTCTTT	CASSYRGGLKNTEAFF
TRBV6-1	many	TRBD1	TRBJ2-5	TGTGCCAGCAGCCCCAGGACAGGGGGTTTGGAAGAGACCCAGTACTTC	CASSPRTGGLEETQYF
TRBV9	many	.	TRBJ1-1	TGCCCCCGGGAGGGTCGGATGGGGACTGAAGCTTTCTTT	CPREGRMGTEAFF
TRBV10-3	many	.	TRBJ1-1	TGTGCCATCAGCGGGGGCGGGGAGCCTGAAGCTTTCTTT	CAISGGGEPEAFF
TRBV4-3	many	.	TRBJ1-3	TGCGCCAGCAGCCACCCAGGCCGTTTGGGAGGAAACACCATATATTTT	CASSHPGRLGGNTIYF
TRBV4-1	.	.	TRBJ1-1	TGCGCCAGCAGCCAAGAGGTTGGGAGCGCGGGCACTGAAGCTTTCTTT	CASSQEVGSAGTEAFF
TRBV28	.	.	TRBJ2-5	TGTGCCAGCAGTTTTGGCCAGCGGGCCTACCAAGAGACCCAGTACTTC	CASSFGQRAYQETQYF
TRBV12-3/TRBV12-4	many	.	TRBJ1-2	TGTGCCAGCAGTCTCTCGGGTAGGGAGAACTATGGCTACACCTTC	CASSLSGRENYGYTF
TRBV5-1	many	TRBD1	TRBJ1-1	TGCGCCAGCAGCTCGAAACAGGGGTTAGACACTGAAGCTTTCTTT	CASSSKQGLDTEAFF
TRBV6-2/TRBV6-3	many	.	TRBJ2-7	TGTGCCAGCAGTAGACCGACAGGAAATGGCTACGAGCAGTACTTC	CASSRPTGNGYEQYF
TRBV10-3	many	TRBD1	TRBJ1-5	TGTGCCATCAGTGAGTCGGCGCAGGGGGCTAGCAATCAGCCCCAGCATTTT	CAISESAQGASNQPQHF
TRBV11-1	.	.	TRBJ2-7	TGTGCCAGCAGCTCCCAGACAGCCCAGAACCTCTACGAGCAGTACTTC	CASSSQTAQNLYEQYF
TRBV27	many	TRBD1	TRBJ1-2	TGTGCCAGCAGCCCTACCCTTGCCGGGACAGGAAGAAACTATGGCTACACCTTC	CASSPTLAGTGRNYGYTF
TRBV6-5	many	.	TRBJ1-6	TGTGCCAGCAGTTACGGCTCCTATAATTCACCCCTCCACTTT	CASSYGSYNSPLHF
TRBV6-1	.	.	TRBJ1-6	TGTGCCAGCAGTGAAGGTCCGCCAGGGCCAAATTCACCCCTCCACTTT	CASSEGPPGPNSPLHF
TRBV29-1	many	.	TRBJ2-5	TGCAGCGTTGATCCGGGGAGGGAGACCCAGTACTTC	CSVDPGRETQYF
TRBV12-3/TRBV12-4	many	.	TRBJ2-7	TGTGCCAGTAGAGCCGGGACTTCCTACTACGAGCAGTACTTC	CASRAGTSYYEQYF
TRBV2	many	.	TRBJ1-6	TGTGCCAGCAGGACGAATCCCACAGCGGGATCACCCCTCCACTTT	CASRTNPTAGSPLHF
TRBV30	few	.	TRBJ1-5	TGTGCCTGGAGTGTTGACGGATTGAATCAGCCCCAGCATTTT	CAWSVDGLNQPQHF
TRBV4-1	.	.	TRBJ2-7	TGCGCCAGCAGCCTAACGACAGGATACTACGAGCAGTACTTC	CASSLTTGYYEQYF
TRBV7-2	many	.	TRBJ1-5	TGTGCCAGCAGCTTGGACGTCAGACAGCCCCAGCATTTT	CASSLDVRQPQHF
TRBV18	.	.	TRBJ1-5	TGTGCCAGCTCCCCACAGGACGAGATACAGCCCCAGCATTTT	CASSPQDEIQPQHF
TRBV6-1	.	.	TRBJ1-6	TGTGCCAGCGGTGCGGGGGGAAGCTCCTATAATTCACCCCTCCACTTT	CASGAGGSSYNSPLHF
TRBV29-1	many	.	TRBJ1-1	TGCAGCGCTGGGGGGCTTTCTAACACTGAAGCTTTCTTT	CSAGGLSNTEAFF
TRBV30	many	.	TRBJ2-5	TGTGCCTGCTATCGGACGGAGGATCAAGAGACCCAGTACTTC	CACYRTEDQETQYF
TRBV11-2	many	.	TRBJ2-5	TGTGCCAGCAGCTACATATCGGGGGAGACCCAGTACTTC	CASSYISGETQYF
TRBV12-3/TRBV12-4	.	TRBD1	TRBJ2-5	TGTGCCAGCAGTATTCCGTGGACAGGGGGCTATGAGACCCAGTACTTC	CASSIPWTGGYETQYF
TRBV5-1	.	TRBD1	TRBJ2-2	TGCGCCAGCAGCTCTCAGGGGGCTGACGGGGAGCTGTTTTTT	CASSSQGADGELFF
TRBV6-1	.	TRBD2	TRBJ2-7	TGTGCCATCAAGGACGGGACTAGCGGGCTCCAGTACTTC	CAIKDGTSGLQYF
TRBV12-3/TRBV12-4	.	TRBD2	TRBJ2-7	TGTGCCAGCAGTGGATCGGGGCCGACTAGCATCAGCCCCCACGAGCAGTACTTC	CASSGSGPTSISPHEQYF
TRBV28	many	.	TRBJ1-1	TGTGCCAGCAGTTTATACACAGGGAACACTGAAGCTTTCTTT	CASSLYTGNTEAFF
TRBV24-1	many	.	TRBJ1-1	TGTGCCACCAGTGATTTCGGCACTGAAGCTTTCTTT	CATSDFGTEAFF
TRBV12-3/TRBV12-4	many	.	TRBJ1-6	TGTGCCAGCAGGGGCAACTCCTATAATTCACCCCTCCACTTT	CASRGNSYNSPLHF
TRBV29-1	.	TRBD1	TRBJ2-7	TGCAGCGTGTCACAGGGAGGACAGGGTTCCGAGCAGTACTTC	CSVSQGGQGSEQYF
TRBV11-1	many	TRBD1	TRBJ1-6	TGTGCCAGCACCCCGGGACAGGGGGTCTCACCCCTCCACTTT	CASTPGQGVSPLHF
TRBV19	many	.	TRBJ1-2	TGTGCCAGTAGTAGACAGAGCGGCTACACCTTC	CASSRQSGYTF
TRBV6-1	.	.	TRBJ2-7	TGTGCCAGCAGTGAAGATATAGGGTATAGGTACGAGCAGTACTTC	CASSEDIGYRYEQYF
TRBV12-3/TRBV12-4	.	TRBD2	TRBJ2-3	TGTGCCAGCAGTGGAATTAGCGGGAGCACTCTCACAGATACGCAGTATTTT	CASSGISGSTLTDTQYF
TRBV28	.	TRBD1	TRBJ2-4	TGTGCCAGCAGGGCGCCGGGACAGGTATCAATAGCCAAAAACATTCAGTACTTC	CASRAPGQVSIAKNIQYF